The sequence of this TCR beta chain was determined in a study of blood T cell repertoires in COVID-19. About the research overall: Spain, Italy and the United States supplied samples that represented acute and convalescent COVID-19.

Some clones are missing from TCRdb's copy, which holds only in-frame ones; the method was immunoSEQ multiplex PCR. This sample has 150,000 or so clones; roughly four fifths occur once, and the top ten carry approximately 10%. Trimming at V came to 3 bases and at J to 1 base, leaving 7 bases not matched to a gene. The germline V gene has CDR1 ENHRY and CDR2 SYGVKD. The CDR3 has 17 amino acids. The rearrangement links TRBV10-3 to TRBJ2-3, with 10 bases identical to TRBD1. The receptor was isolated from a human donor in a cohort sampled during active COVID-19. The source material was peripheral blood. CDR3 sequence (DNA): TGTGCCATCAGTGAAGGGGACAGGGGAGGTGGCACAGATACGCAGTATTTT. This sequence encodes CAISEGDRGGGTDTQYF.